The entry below describes one T cell receptor (beta chain). Its antigen remains unidentified. The data originate from a study of graft-versus-host responses after intestinal transplantation. Study in general: Transplant types were multivisceral, liver-intestinal, or isolated intestinal. All recipients were given anti-thymocyte globulin induction, and tacrolimus and steroids were then administered for 3 to 4 years.

Points from the study as a whole: Within allografts, high graft-versus-host to host-versus-graft clonal ratios were seen among patients with graft-donor T cell macrochimerism.

Each post-transplant bone marrow sample was taken from the posterior iliac crest or from another site. The CDR3 runs to 13 residues. Per the germline V gene, CDR1 is SGHRS and CDR2 is YFSETQ. J lost 0 bases, V lost 5 bases, and 0 bases had no gene match. Here immunoSEQ multiplex PCR was the method, and the copy in TCRdb shows in-frame clones only, minus some. The sample has more than 15,000 clones; 86% are singletons. The receptor's source is a human patient who received an intestinal transplant, so some T cells may come from the graft donor. The chain joins TRBV5-1 to TRBJ2-5; 8 nucleotides align to TRBD1. Sample: bone marrow, taken approximately 130 days after transplant. For the CDR3, the DNA is TGCGCCAGCAGGACAGGGGACCAAGAGACCCAGTACTTC. The encoded protein is CASRTGDQETQYF.